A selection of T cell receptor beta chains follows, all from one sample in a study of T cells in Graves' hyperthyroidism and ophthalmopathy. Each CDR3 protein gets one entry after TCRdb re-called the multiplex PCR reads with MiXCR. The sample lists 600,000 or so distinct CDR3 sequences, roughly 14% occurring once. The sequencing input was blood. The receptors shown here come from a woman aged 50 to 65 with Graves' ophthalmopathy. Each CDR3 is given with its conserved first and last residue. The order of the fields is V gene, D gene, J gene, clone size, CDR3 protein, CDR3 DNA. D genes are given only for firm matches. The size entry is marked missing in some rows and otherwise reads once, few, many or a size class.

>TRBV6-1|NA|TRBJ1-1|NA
CAGSIQLNTEAFF
TGTGCCGGCAGCATACAACTGAACACTGAAGCTTTCTTT
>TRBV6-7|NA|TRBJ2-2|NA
CASSYSGPSNTGELFF
TGTGCCAGCAGTTACAGCGGACCATCAAACACCGGGGAGCTGTTTTTT
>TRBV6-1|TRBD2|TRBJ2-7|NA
CASSNFGTSGSYEQYF
TGTGCCAGCAGCAACTTCGGGACTAGCGGCTCCTACGAGCAGTACTTC
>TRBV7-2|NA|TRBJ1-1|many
CASSPPTDEAFF
TGTGCCAGCAGCCCACCAACAGATGAAGCTTTCTTT
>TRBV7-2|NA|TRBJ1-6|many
CASSSKPPQGGGSPLHF
TGTGCCAGCAGCTCAAAGCCCCCACAGGGTGGCGGTTCACCCCTCCACTTT
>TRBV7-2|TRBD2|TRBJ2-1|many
CASSRHTSPGTSGSYEQFF
TGTGCCAGCAGCCGCCACACCTCCCCCGGGACTAGCGGGAGTTATGAGCAGTTCTTC
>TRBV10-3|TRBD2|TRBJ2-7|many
CAISESTWLAGGNEQYF
TGTGCCATCAGTGAGTCGACATGGCTAGCGGGAGGAAACGAGCAGTACTTC
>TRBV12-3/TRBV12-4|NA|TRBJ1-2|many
CASSSGNYGYTF
TGTGCCAGCAGTTCAGGAAACTATGGCTACACCTTC
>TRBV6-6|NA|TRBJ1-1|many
CASSYVRGGEAFF
TGTGCCAGCAGTTACGTTCGAGGGGGGGAAGCTTTCTTT
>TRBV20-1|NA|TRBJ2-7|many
CSARDNQLYEQYF
TGCAGTGCTAGAGACAACCAACTCTACGAGCAGTACTTC
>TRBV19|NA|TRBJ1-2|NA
CASATDPNYGYTF
TGTGCCAGCGCGACAGACCCTAACTATGGCTACACCTTC
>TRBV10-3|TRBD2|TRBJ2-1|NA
CAISRLAGNNEQFF
TGTGCCATCAGCCGCCTAGCGGGAAATAATGAGCAGTTCTTC
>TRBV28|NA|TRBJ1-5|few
CASSFAGASQPQHF
TGTGCCAGCAGTTTTGCGGGGGCAAGTCAGCCCCAGCATTTT
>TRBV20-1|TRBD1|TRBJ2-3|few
CSARGTGGSRAQYF
TGCAGTGCTAGGGGGACAGGGGGTTCCCGGGCGCAGTATTTT
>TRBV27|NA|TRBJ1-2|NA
CASSPAGQGIGGYTF
TGTGCCAGCAGCCCAGCAGGGCAGGGGATCGGGGGCTACACCTTC
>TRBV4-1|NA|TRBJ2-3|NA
CASSQANRDSDTQYF
TGCGCCAGCAGCCAAGCCAATCGAGACTCAGATACGCAGTATTTT
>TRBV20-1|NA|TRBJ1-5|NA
CSAGGGRPSPLSNQPQHF
TGCAGTGCCGGCGGGGGCAGACCCTCACCACTTAGCAATCAGCCCCAGCATTTT
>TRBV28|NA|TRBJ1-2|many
CASSLVAARDYGYTF
TGTGCCAGCAGTTTAGTCGCCGCACGGGACTATGGCTACACCTTC
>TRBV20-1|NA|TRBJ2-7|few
CSARAGPAYEQYF
TGCAGTGCTAGAGCGGGACCGGCCTACGAGCAGTACTTC
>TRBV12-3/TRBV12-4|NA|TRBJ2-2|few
CASSAWVTGGELFF
TGTGCCAGCAGTGCTTGGGTAACCGGCGGGGAGCTGTTTTTT
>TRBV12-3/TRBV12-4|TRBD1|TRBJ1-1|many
CASSLYRQGTTEAFF
TGTGCCAGCAGTTTATACCGACAGGGGACGACTGAAGCTTTCTTT
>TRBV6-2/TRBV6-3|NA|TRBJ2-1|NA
CASSRGLPPYNEQFF
TGTGCCAGCTCTCGCGGTCTCCCGCCTTACAATGAGCAGTTCTTC
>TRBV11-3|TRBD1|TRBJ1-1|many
CASSNRDRGTEAFF
TGTGCCAGCAGCAACCGGGACAGGGGTACTGAAGCTTTCTTT
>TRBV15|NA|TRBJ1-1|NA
CATSWARNTEAFF
TGTGCCACCAGCTGGGCGCGGAACACTGAAGCTTTCTTT
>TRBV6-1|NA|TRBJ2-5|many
CASSSSGAHQETQYF
TGTGCCAGCAGTTCGTCGGGAGCTCACCAAGAGACCCAGTACTTC
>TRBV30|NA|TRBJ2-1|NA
CAWNYERHQFF
TGTGCCTGGAATTATGAGCGCCATCAGTTCTTC
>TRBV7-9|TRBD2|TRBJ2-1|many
CASSGSSGTYNEQFF
TGTGCCAGCAGCGGTTCTAGCGGCACCTACAATGAGCAGTTCTTC
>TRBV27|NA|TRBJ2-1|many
CASSPRRNEQFF
TGTGCCAGCAGTCCCCGCAGGAATGAGCAGTTCTTC
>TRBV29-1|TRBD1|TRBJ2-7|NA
CSVVRDRESEQYF
TGCAGCGTGGTCCGGGACAGGGAGTCCGAGCAGTACTTC
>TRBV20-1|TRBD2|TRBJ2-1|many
CSAVGTSGSSYNEQFF
TGCAGTGCTGTCGGGACTAGCGGGAGTTCCTACAATGAGCAGTTCTTC
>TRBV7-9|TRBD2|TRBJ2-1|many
CASSSRTSGDPLNEQFF
TGTGCCAGCAGCTCCCGGACTAGCGGGGACCCCTTGAATGAGCAGTTCTTC
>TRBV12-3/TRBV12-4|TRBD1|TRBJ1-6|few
CASGDSYHSPLHF
TGTGCCAGCGGGGACAGTTACCATTCACCCCTCCACTTT
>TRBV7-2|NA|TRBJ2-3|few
CASSLTFMDTQYF
TGTGCCAGCAGCTTAACGTTTATGGATACGCAGTATTTT
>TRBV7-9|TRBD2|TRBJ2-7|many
CASSLAWRREGYEQYF
TGTGCCAGCAGCTTAGCGTGGCGGCGGGAGGGTTACGAGCAGTACTTC
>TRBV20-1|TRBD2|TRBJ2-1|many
CSASGRASDEQFF
TGCAGTGCTAGCGGGAGGGCCTCGGATGAGCAGTTCTTC
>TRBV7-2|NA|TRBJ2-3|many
CASSLSQSDTQYF
TGTGCCAGCAGCTTAAGTCAGTCAGATACGCAGTATTTT
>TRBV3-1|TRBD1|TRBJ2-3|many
CASSQVRDRGGDTQYF
TGTGCCAGCAGCCAAGTCCGGGACAGGGGAGGAGATACGCAGTATTTT
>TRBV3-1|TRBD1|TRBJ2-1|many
CASSNRRGQGYNEQFF
TGTGCCAGCAGCAACCGAAGGGGGCAAGGCTACAATGAGCAGTTCTTC
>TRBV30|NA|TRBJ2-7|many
CAWSVTETNEQYF
TGTGCCTGGAGTGTTACGGAAACCAACGAGCAGTACTTC
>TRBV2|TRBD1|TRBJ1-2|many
CASLSRQGANYGYTF
TGTGCCAGCCTGAGTCGGCAGGGGGCTAACTATGGCTACACCTTC
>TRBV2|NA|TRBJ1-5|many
CASTNLRVNQPQHF
TGTGCCAGCACGAACCTCAGGGTCAATCAGCCCCAGCATTTT
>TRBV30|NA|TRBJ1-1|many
CACRDGQNTEAFF
TGTGCCTGTCGGGACGGCCAGAACACTGAAGCTTTCTTT
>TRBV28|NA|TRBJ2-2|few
CASSLREVKAGELFF
TGTGCCAGCAGTTTAAGGGAGGTTAAGGCCGGGGAGCTGTTTTTT
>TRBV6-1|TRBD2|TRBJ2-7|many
CASSLQAGGSYEQYF
TGTGCCAGCAGTTTACAAGCGGGAGGCTCCTACGAGCAGTACTTC
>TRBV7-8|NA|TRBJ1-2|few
CASSLAGEFGSYTF
TGTGCCAGCAGCCTAGCAGGGGAATTCGGGAGCTACACCTTC
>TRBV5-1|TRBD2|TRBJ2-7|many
CASSLGAGVTNEQYF
TGCGCCAGCAGCTTGGGTGCGGGAGTAACTAACGAGCAGTACTTC
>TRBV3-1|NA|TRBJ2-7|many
CASSPSLGVSYEQYF
TGTGCCAGCAGCCCCTCCCTGGGCGTCTCCTACGAGCAGTACTTC
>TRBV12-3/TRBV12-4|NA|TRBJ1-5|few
CASIKGNRNQPQHF
TGTGCCAGCATCAAGGGGAACCGCAATCAGCCCCAGCATTTT
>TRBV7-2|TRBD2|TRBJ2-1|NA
CASSLSRLAGASYNEQFF
TGTGCCAGCAGCTTAAGTCGGCTAGCGGGGGCCTCCTACAATGAGCAGTTCTTC
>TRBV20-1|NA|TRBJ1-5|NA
CSAQNSNQPQHF
TGCAGTGCCCAGAATAGCAATCAGCCCCAGCATTTT
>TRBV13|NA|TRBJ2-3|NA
CASSLVIKADTQYF
TGTGCCAGCAGCTTAGTAATAAAGGCAGATACGCAGTATTTT
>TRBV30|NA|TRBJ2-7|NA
CAWSAGTLYEQYF
TGTGCCTGGAGCGCTGGGACACTCTACGAGCAGTACTTC
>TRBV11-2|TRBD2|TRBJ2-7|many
CASSTSGKLYEQYF
TGTGCCAGCAGCACCAGCGGGAAACTCTACGAGCAGTACTTC